This is a list of T cell receptor beta chains from one sample in a study of blood T cell repertoires in COVID-19. The protocol was immunoSEQ multiplex PCR, while the TCRdb copy is restricted to in-frame clones and leaves out a portion. The profile shows under 150,000 clones, 88% of them singletons. The sample comprised peripheral blood. These receptors came from a human donor in a cohort sampled during active COVID-19. The CDR3 runs from the conserved cysteine through the conserved F or W. Each record gives: V gene, J gene, D gene, clone size, CDR3 DNA, CDR3 protein. A D gene is named only where the DNA matches it firmly. Clone size, where shown, is once, few, many, or a class for clones that have expanded.

V gene: TRBV5-5
J gene: TRBJ1-5
D gene: NA
clone size: NA
CDR3 DNA: TGTGCCAGCAGCCCCCCCGGGGGTCATCAGCCCCAGCATTTT
CDR3 protein: CASSPPGGHQPQHF

V gene: TRBV4-1
J gene: TRBJ2-2
D gene: TRBD1
clone size: few
CDR3 DNA: TGCGCCAGCAGCCAAGTTCAGGGGGACACCGGGGAGCTGTTTTTT
CDR3 protein: CASSQVQGDTGELFF

V gene: TRBV6-5
J gene: TRBJ2-1
D gene: NA
clone size: NA
CDR3 DNA: TGTGCCAGCAGGAGCGGTTTTAACTCCTACAATGAGCAGTTCTTC
CDR3 protein: CASRSGFNSYNEQFF

V gene: TRBV5-1
J gene: TRBJ2-3
D gene: TRBD1
clone size: NA
CDR3 DNA: TGCGCCAGCAGCTTACCGGACTGGGGACAGCTTAGCACAGATACGCAGTATTTT
CDR3 protein: CASSLPDWGQLSTDTQYF

V gene: TRBV11-3
J gene: TRBJ2-1
D gene: NA
clone size: NA
CDR3 DNA: TGTGCCAGCAGCTTAGTGTCTAGTCCGTACAATGAGCAGTTCTTC
CDR3 protein: CASSLVSSPYNEQFF

V gene: TRBV7-2
J gene: TRBJ2-7
D gene: TRBD1
clone size: NA
CDR3 DNA: TGTGCCAGCAGCTCCCGCGCACAGGGGTACGGGACCTACGAGCAGTACTTC
CDR3 protein: CASSSRAQGYGTYEQYF

V gene: TRBV25-1
J gene: TRBJ1-2
D gene: NA
clone size: NA
CDR3 DNA: TGTGCCAGCAGTGAAAGTAGGGGCTCTGGCTACACCTTC
CDR3 protein: CASSESRGSGYTF

V gene: TRBV6-1
J gene: TRBJ2-5
D gene: TRBD2
clone size: few
CDR3 DNA: TGTGCCAGCAGTGAGCGGGGGGGCCGAGAGACCCAGTACTTC
CDR3 protein: CASSERGGRETQYF

V gene: TRBV19
J gene: TRBJ2-3
D gene: TRBD1
clone size: NA
CDR3 DNA: TGTGCCAGTAGTAAACCAGGACAGGGAACCTCTACGCAGTATTTT
CDR3 protein: CASSKPGQGTSTQYF

V gene: TRBV12-3/TRBV12-4
J gene: TRBJ2-5
D gene: NA
clone size: NA
CDR3 DNA: TGTGCCAGCAGCTCTTGGGGAGGAGAGACCCAGTACTTC
CDR3 protein: CASSSWGGETQYF

V gene: TRBV18
J gene: TRBJ2-1
D gene: TRBD2
clone size: NA
CDR3 DNA: TGTGCCAGCTCACCCCTCGTTGGTAGCGGGAGCTCAAATGAGCAGTTCTTC
CDR3 protein: CASSPLVGSGSSNEQFF

V gene: TRBV11-2
J gene: TRBJ2-1
D gene: TRBD1
clone size: NA
CDR3 DNA: TGTGCCAGCAGCTTAGACCCGAGGACAGGGGGCGATGAGCAGTTCTTC
CDR3 protein: CASSLDPRTGGDEQFF

V gene: TRBV11-2
J gene: TRBJ2-7
D gene: TRBD2
clone size: NA
CDR3 DNA: TGTGCCAGCAGCCCTTCGACTAGCGGGACCACCGAGCAGTACTTC
CDR3 protein: CASSPSTSGTTEQYF

V gene: TRBV6-5
J gene: TRBJ1-1
D gene: NA
clone size: NA
CDR3 DNA: TGTGCCAGCACCAAAGCAGGGTATTCGAACACTGAAGCTTTCTTT
CDR3 protein: CASTKAGYSNTEAFF

V gene: TRBV11-2
J gene: TRBJ2-1
D gene: TRBD2
clone size: NA
CDR3 DNA: TGTGCCAGCAGCTTATTCCGAGGGACTAGCGGGGGGGCCTACAATGAGCAGTTCTTC
CDR3 protein: CASSLFRGTSGGAYNEQFF

V gene: TRBV9
J gene: TRBJ2-7
D gene: TRBD1
clone size: once
CDR3 DNA: TGTGCCAGCAGCCGGGACAGCTCCTACGAGCAGTACTTC
CDR3 protein: CASSRDSSYEQYF

V gene: TRBV7-6
J gene: TRBJ2-7
D gene: NA
clone size: NA
CDR3 DNA: TGTGCCAGCAGCTTGCTGGCAGGGGATGACGAGCAGTACTTC
CDR3 protein: CASSLLAGDDEQYF

V gene: TRBV4-2
J gene: TRBJ2-5
D gene: TRBD2
clone size: once
CDR3 DNA: TGTGCCAGCAGCCAAGATAGGACAGCGGGGGGAAAAGAGACCCAGTACTTC
CDR3 protein: CASSQDRTAGGKETQYF

V gene: TRBV18
J gene: TRBJ1-4
D gene: NA
clone size: NA
CDR3 DNA: TGTGCCAGCTCACCTGCGGGACGGGCTAATGAAAAACTGTTTTTT
CDR3 protein: CASSPAGRANEKLFF

V gene: TRBV11-3
J gene: TRBJ2-3
D gene: TRBD2
clone size: NA
CDR3 DNA: TGTGCCAGCAGCTTACACACGGGGGGGTACCCAGATACGCAGTATTTT
CDR3 protein: CASSLHTGGYPDTQYF

V gene: TRBV7-2
J gene: TRBJ2-1
D gene: NA
clone size: once
CDR3 DNA: TGTGCCAGCAGCTTAGCCCTTTCTAACAATGAGCAGTTCTTC
CDR3 protein: CASSLALSNNEQFF

V gene: TRBV29-1
J gene: TRBJ1-2
D gene: NA
clone size: NA
CDR3 DNA: TGCAGCGCATCCCTGGGTCAGGTGAACTATGGCTACACCTTC
CDR3 protein: CSASLGQVNYGYTF

V gene: TRBV27
J gene: TRBJ1-1
D gene: NA
clone size: few
CDR3 DNA: TGTGCCAGCAGTTTACGGGCAGGGAGGAGCACTGAAGCTTTCTTT
CDR3 protein: CASSLRAGRSTEAFF

V gene: TRBV29-1
J gene: TRBJ1-2
D gene: TRBD1
clone size: NA
CDR3 DNA: TGCAGCGTCCGGGACAGGATGTATTCTGACTATGGCTACACCTTC
CDR3 protein: CSVRDRMYSDYGYTF

V gene: TRBV4-1
J gene: TRBJ1-4
D gene: TRBD1
clone size: NA
CDR3 DNA: TGCGCCAGCAGCCAAGAGACATTACAGGGGGCTTATGAAAAACTGTTTTTT
CDR3 protein: CASSQETLQGAYEKLFF

V gene: TRBV29-1
J gene: TRBJ2-1
D gene: TRBD2
clone size: NA
CDR3 DNA: TGCAGCCCGGGACGAGTTAGCGGGGAGCAGTTCTTC
CDR3 protein: CSPGRVSGEQFF

V gene: TRBV11-2
J gene: TRBJ2-1
D gene: NA
clone size: NA
CDR3 DNA: TGTGCCAGCAGCTCTGGGGAGAGCTCCTACAATGAGCAGTTCTTC
CDR3 protein: CASSSGESSYNEQFF

V gene: TRBV2
J gene: TRBJ2-5
D gene: TRBD1
clone size: NA
CDR3 DNA: TGTGCCAGCATTTCTTCGACAGGGGAAGAGACCCAGTACTTC
CDR3 protein: CASISSTGEETQYF

V gene: TRBV15
J gene: TRBJ1-6
D gene: NA
clone size: NA
CDR3 DNA: TGTGCCACCAGCAGAGATTTGGGGTCGGGGATATCGGATTCACCCCTCCACTTT
CDR3 protein: CATSRDLGSGISDSPLHF

V gene: TRBV7-2
J gene: TRBJ1-4
D gene: TRBD1
clone size: few
CDR3 DNA: TGTGCCAGCAGCCCTCGGACAGGGGATAATGAAAAACTGTTTTTT
CDR3 protein: CASSPRTGDNEKLFF

V gene: TRBV19
J gene: TRBJ2-5
D gene: TRBD2
clone size: NA
CDR3 DNA: TGTGCCAGTAATGCAGGCGGGGGGGCTGAGGTAGAGACCCAGTACTTC
CDR3 protein: CASNAGGGAEVETQYF

V gene: TRBV28
J gene: TRBJ2-7
D gene: TRBD1
clone size: NA
CDR3 DNA: TGTGCCAGCAGTTTCCCCGGGACAGGGAACTCCTACGAGCAGTACTTC
CDR3 protein: CASSFPGTGNSYEQYF

V gene: TRBV4-3
J gene: TRBJ2-7
D gene: NA
clone size: NA
CDR3 DNA: TGCGCCAGCAGCCCAAGCGTAGCACAGGTCTACGAGCAGTACTTC
CDR3 protein: CASSPSVAQVYEQYF

V gene: TRBV30
J gene: TRBJ1-1
D gene: TRBD1
clone size: NA
CDR3 DNA: TGTGCCGCAGGGGGACGGAACACTGAAGCTTTCTTT
CDR3 protein: CAAGGRNTEAFF

V gene: TRBV14
J gene: TRBJ1-2
D gene: NA
clone size: NA
CDR3 DNA: TGTGCCAGCAGTCCGACCGGGGGGTACTATGGCTACACCTTC
CDR3 protein: CASSPTGGYYGYTF

V gene: TRBV7-8
J gene: TRBJ2-7
D gene: NA
clone size: NA
CDR3 DNA: TGTGCCAGCAGCTTAGTTGAGGGAGTTAAGTACTTC
CDR3 protein: CASSLVEGVKYF

V gene: TRBV6-2/TRBV6-3
J gene: TRBJ2-1
D gene: TRBD1
clone size: NA
CDR3 DNA: TGTGCCAGCAGCCTACCCTCGACAGGGAACGATGAGCAGTTCTTC
CDR3 protein: CASSLPSTGNDEQFF